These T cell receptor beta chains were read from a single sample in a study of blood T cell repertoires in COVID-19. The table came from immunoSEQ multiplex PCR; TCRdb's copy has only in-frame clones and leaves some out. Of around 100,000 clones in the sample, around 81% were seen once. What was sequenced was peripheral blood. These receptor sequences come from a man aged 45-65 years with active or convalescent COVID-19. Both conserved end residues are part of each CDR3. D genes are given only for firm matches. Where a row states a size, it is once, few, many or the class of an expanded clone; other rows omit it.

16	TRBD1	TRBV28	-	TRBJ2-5	TGTGCCAGCAGTCCGAGACAGGGGGCGATACTCCAGACCCAGTACTTC	CASSPRQGAILQTQYF
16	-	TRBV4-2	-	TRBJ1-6	TGTGCCAGCAGCGAATCACAGGGTTCCTATAATTCACCCCTCCACTTT	CASSESQGSYNSPLHF
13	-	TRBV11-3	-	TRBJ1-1	TGTGCCAGCAGCTTAACAGACAGCACTGAAGCTTTCTTT	CASSLTDSTEAFF
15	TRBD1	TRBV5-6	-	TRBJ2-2	TGTGCCAGCGGTAGGGACAGAATGAACACCGGGGAGCTGTTTTTT	CASGRDRMNTGELFF
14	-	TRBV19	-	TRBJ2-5	TGTGCCAGTAGGGATGAACAGGGACATGAGACCCAGTACTTC	CASRDEQGHETQYF
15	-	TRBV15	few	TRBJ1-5	TGTGCCACCACCCACTCGGGAAGTGGCAATCAGCCCCAGCATTTT	CATTHSGSGNQPQHF
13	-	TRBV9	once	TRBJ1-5	TGTGCCAGCAGCGCAGGGATAGGTCAGCCCCAGCATTTT	CASSAGIGQPQHF
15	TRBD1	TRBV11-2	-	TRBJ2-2	TGTGCCAGCAGCCAGGGGGAGCTTAACACCGGGGAGCTGTTTTTT	CASSQGELNTGELFF
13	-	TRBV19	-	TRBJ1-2	TGTGCCAGTAATCAGGGGCTGAACTATGGCTACACCTTC	CASNQGLNYGYTF
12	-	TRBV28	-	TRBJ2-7	TGTGCCGCTGCATCAGGGTCCCACGAGCAGTACTTC	CAAASGSHEQYF
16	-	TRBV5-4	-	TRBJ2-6	TGTGCCAGCAGCGCAGGGGTAGGGTCTGGGGCCAACGTCCTGACTTTC	CASSAGVGSGANVLTF
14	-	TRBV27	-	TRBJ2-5	TGTGCCAGCAGTCCGACGGGCGGGCTAGGGACCCAGTACTTC	CASSPTGGLGTQYF
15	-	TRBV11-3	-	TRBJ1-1	TGTGCCAGCAGCTTATCCCGGGGGGGGTGCGAGGGAGCTTTCTTT	CASSLSRGGCEGAFF
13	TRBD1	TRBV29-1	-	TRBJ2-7	TGCAGCGCCAGACAGGGGGCGTCTTACGAGCAGTACTTC	CSARQGASYEQYF
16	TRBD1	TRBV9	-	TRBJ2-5	TGTGCCAGCAGCGTAGGGGTAGGGACAGGGCATGAGACCCAGTACTTC	CASSVGVGTGHETQYF
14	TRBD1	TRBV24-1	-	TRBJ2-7	TGTGCCACCAGTGATCCCTTGACAGGGGAAGAGCAGTACTTC	CATSDPLTGEEQYF
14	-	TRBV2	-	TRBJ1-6	TGTGCCAGCAGTGATCGGGGGGGAAATTCACCCCTCCACTTT	CASSDRGGNSPLHF
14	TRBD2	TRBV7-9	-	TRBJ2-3	TGTGCCAGCAGCTTGGGACTAGCGGGGGATACGCAGTATTTT	CASSLGLAGDTQYF
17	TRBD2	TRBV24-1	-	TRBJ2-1	TGTGCCACCAGTGACCTAGGCCCGAGCGGGAGGGGGAATGAGCAGTTCTTC	CATSDLGPSGRGNEQFF
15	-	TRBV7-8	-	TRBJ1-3	TGTGCCAGCAGCTCGTCTCTAGCCCCTGGAAACACCATATATTTT	CASSSSLAPGNTIYF
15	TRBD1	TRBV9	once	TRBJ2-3	TGTGCCAGCAGCGACAGGGGCGGAGACACAGATACGCAGTATTTT	CASSDRGGDTDTQYF
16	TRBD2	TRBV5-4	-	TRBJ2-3	TGTGCCAGCAGGACGGGACTAGCGGGACGGGCAGATACGCAGTATTTT	CASRTGLAGRADTQYF
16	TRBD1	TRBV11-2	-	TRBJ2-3	TGTGCCAGCAGCCCAACCGGGACAGGGGTGACAGATACGCAGTATTTT	CASSPTGTGVTDTQYF
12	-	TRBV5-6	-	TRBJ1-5	TGTGCCAGCAGCTTAGCTAATCAGCCCCAGCATTTT	CASSLANQPQHF
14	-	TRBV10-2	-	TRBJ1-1	TGCGCCAGCAGCTCAGAGATGGGGAGGGCTGAAGCTTTCTTT	CASSSEMGRAEAFF
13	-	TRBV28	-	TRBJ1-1	TGTGCCAGCTGGAGGTGGGGTCTGGGGAAGGCTTTCTTT	CASWRWGLGKAFF